This T cell receptor beta chain came from a study of blood T cell repertoires in COVID-19. Study context: Sites across the United States, Italy and Spain contributed samples from acute and convalescent COVID-19. T cells, B-cell-depleted T cells, or PBMCs provided the cDNA or gDNA that served as material.

Study processing details: Reference gene primer amplification yielded estimated nucleated cell counts. Sequencing used immunoSEQ multiplex PCR; TCRdb keeps in-frame clones, though not all of them. V and J calls and clone size are as listed in that table; D and trimming were resolved from the DNA. The table includes fewer than 250,000 clones, about 83% detected once. Per germline, CDR1 MGHRA and CDR2 YSYEKL. V lost 4 bases and J lost 9; bases outside the gene matches: 2. The CDR3 runs to 12 residues. This clone was detected many times. This rearrangement joins TRBV4-1 to TRBJ2-3; 9 positions match TRBD2. Sequenced sample: peripheral blood. This TCR came from a man aged 50-60 years with acute or convalescent COVID-19. Here the CDR3 DNA reads TGCGCCAGCAGCCTTGGGACTAGCACGCAGTATTTT. It specifies CASSLGTSTQYF.